These 17 T cell receptor beta chains came from one sample sequenced in a study of T-cell memory formation after mild COVID-19. One entry per CDR3 protein, called by TCRdb with MiXCR from the 5' RACE reads. Among just under 550,000 distinct CDR3 sequences listed, roughly 22% were seen once. Sequenced input: PBMCs or a T cell subset sorted from them (not recorded which). The receptors stem from an adult woman who had mild COVID-19 (a few samples of this study predate the infection). Cell type and time point are not known.

A few counts support this clonotype. The chain uses TRBV6-5 and TRBJ1-2; 10 nucleotides line up with TRBD1. Trimming took 6 bases from V and 6 from J; bases not matched to a gene: 4. CDR1 is MNHEY, CDR2 SVGAGI, per germline. The CDR3 is 13 amino acids. The CDR3 spells CASRDRGANGYTF. CDR3 in DNA: TGTGCCAGCAGGGACAGGGGGGCAAATGGCTACACCTTC.

The rearrangement joins TRBV19 to TRBJ2-2; D possibly corresponds to TRBD1 (6 bases). Trimming took off 0 bases at V and 5 bases at J, with 10 bases between the two ends. The CDR3 totals 15 residues. From germline, CDR1 is LNHDA and CDR2 SQIVND (reference sequence). Written as DNA, the CDR3 is TGTGCCAGTAGTATAGACAAACAGGGTACCGGGGAGCTGTTTTTT. This translates into CASSIDKQGTGELFF.

This chain links TRBV14 with TRBJ2-5; unclear D gene. Germline V gene data show CDR1 as SGHDN and CDR2 as FVKESK. The CDR3 covers 13 residues. V lost 3 bases and J 5 bases, leaving 10 bases between the germline ends. CDR3: CASSHLTIETQYF. Here the CDR3 DNA reads TGTGCCAGCAGCCACCTGACAATTGAGACCCAGTACTTC.

This chain connects TRBV20-1 to TRBJ2-1; D is unresolved. This CDR3 spans 15 amino acids. Trimming took off 0 bases at V and 6 bases at J, with 15 bases between the two ends. Germline assignment: CDR1 DFQATT and CDR2 SNEGSKA (reference sequence). CDR3 coding DNA: TGCAGTGCTAGAGATCTTATGGTGGGCCTCAATGAGCAGTTCTTC. Residues: CSARDLMVGLNEQFF.

This clonotype was seen a few times. The genes are TRBV3-1 and TRBJ1-1; D is uncertain. CDR3 size: 19 residues. CDR1 and CDR2 (germline): LGHDT, YNNKEL (reference sequence). Trimming left V 4 bases short and J 2 bases short, with 26 bases between. The CDR3 sequence is CASSLIVVGLPRTNTEAFF. The CDR3 region has the DNA TGTGCCAGCAGCCTTATCGTAGTAGGGTTGCCCAGGACTAACACTGAAGCTTTCTTT.

This clonotype turned up a few times. This chain links TRBV12-3 or TRBV12-4 with TRBJ2-7, with D possibly called TRBD1 or TRBD2 (5 bases each). Trimming took 3 bases from V and 0 from J, leaving 12 bases between them. CDR3 length: 15 amino acids. The CDR3 here is CASSFGTESSYEQYF. CDR3 nucleotide sequence: TGTGCCAGCAGTTTCGGGACGGAAAGCTCCTACGAGCAGTACTTC.

In this sample, this clonotype turned up a few times. The chain has TRBV28 and TRBJ2-1, with 8 nucleotides matching TRBD2. V dropped 7 bases and J dropped 0; count of bases not matched to a gene: 11. Looked up from germline, CDR1 is MDHEN and CDR2 is SYDVKM. This CDR3 is 17 amino acids long. The chain's CDR3 is CASINSAGGSSYNEQFF. CDR3 DNA sequence: TGTGCCAGCATCAACTCCGCGGGGGGAAGCTCCTACAATGAGCAGTTCTTC.

The CDR3 DNA sequence: TGTGCCAGCAGCTTGGGGGGCGACGAAAAACTGTTTTTT. It specifies CASSLGGDEKLFF. The chain uses TRBV5-4 and TRBJ1-4, with a possible D match to TRBD1 (5 bases). V was shortened by 0 bases and J by 8 bases, with 8 bases between the two germline ends. CDR1 and CDR2 (germline): SGHNT, YYREEE (reference sequence). The CDR3 length is 13 residues. Together with reference TRBV5-4 and TRBJ1-4, the CDR3 gives the full variable domain: ETGVTQSPTHLIKTRGQQVTLRCSSQSGHNTVSWYQQALGQGPQFIFQYYREEENGRGNFPPRFSGLQFPNYSSELNVNALELDDSALYLCASSLGGDEKLFFGSGTQLSVL.

The sample holds a few counts of this clonotype. Here the CDR3 reads CASIGTPNTEAFF. CDR3 DNA sequence: TGTGCCAGTATTGGGACCCCGAACACTGAAGCTTTCTTT. The J gene is TRBJ1-1, the V gene TRBV19, with TRBD1 as a possible D gene (5 bases). Germline values: CDR1 LNHDA, CDR2 SQIVND (reference sequence). The CDR3 has 13 residues. V lost 7 bases and J 1 base, leaving 10 bases between the germline ends.

This clonotype was seen more than once but under ten times. The chain links TRBV4-1 to TRBJ1-5, with 8 nucleotides matching TRBD1. This CDR3 spans 15 amino acids. Germline loops: CDR1 MGHRA, CDR2 YSYEKL. V shed 1 base, J shed 4 bases, and the junction held 3 bases outside the gene matches. The DNA for the CDR3 is TGCGCCAGCAGCCAAGTCGGACAGGGTAATCAGCCCCAGCATTTT. It codes for CASSQVGQGNQPQHF.

This clonotype was observed a few times. The gene calls are TRBV12-3 or TRBV12-4 and TRBJ1-2; D not resolved. The germline V and J ends were trimmed by 3 bases and 2 bases, with 7 bases remaining between them. The CDR3 sequence is 13 residues long. CDR3 protein: CASSFTRNYGYTF. The CDR3 nucleotides read TGTGCCAGCAGTTTCACCAGGAACTATGGCTACACCTTC.

The gene calls are TRBV7-9 and TRBJ2-7; the match to TRBD1 covers 9 bases. The CDR3 has 16 residues. The germline CDR1 and CDR2 sequences are SEHNR and FQNEAQ (reference sequence). V was pared by 1 base and J by 2 bases, with 6 bases of the junction left unmatched. The CDR3 DNA reads as TGTGCCAGCAGCTTAGGCCAGAGACAGGGGGCCTACGAGCAGTACTTC. Its translation: CASSLGQRQGAYEQYF.

The rearrangement links TRBV30 to TRBJ2-7; 8 positions match TRBD2. Germline CDR1 GTSNPN, CDR2 SVGIG (reference sequence). The J segment lost 6 bases and the V segment lost 8 bases, leaving 12 bases of the junction unmatched. The CDR3 length is 13 residues. CDR3 bases: TGTGCCGGAGACGAAGCGGGGGCGGGCGAGCAGTACTTC. This sequence encodes CAGDEAGAGEQYF.

This clonotype occurred a few times. The genes are TRBV6-6 and TRBJ2-7; D may correspond to TRBD1 or TRBD2 (6 bases each). Germline V gene lookup returns CDR1 MNHNY and CDR2 SVGAGI (reference sequence). The ends were cut back, 8 bases at V and 2 bases at J, with 13 bases in the middle. This CDR3 spans 13 amino acids. The CDR3 region has the DNA TGTGCCAGCCGGCCGGGGGCCGCCTACGAGCAGTACTTC. Protein sequence: CASRPGAAYEQYF.

This chain connects TRBV12-3 or TRBV12-4 to TRBJ2-1, with TRBD2 identical over 7 bases. The ends lost 10 bases at V and 6 bases at J; junction bases unmatched: 12. This CDR3 is built from 14 residues. The CDR3 DNA reads as TGTGCCACGCTTCGGGGGGATTCGGCCAATGAGCAGTTCTTC. Translated, it gives CATLRGDSANEQFF.

The chain is built from TRBV6-6 and TRBJ2-5, with a weak D call TRBD2 (6 bases). V lost 0 bases to trimming and J lost 4 bases, with 18 bases between them. The germline CDR1 and CDR2 sequences are MNHNY and SVGAGI (reference sequence). The CDR3 is made up of 17 amino acids. The CDR3 nucleotides are TGTGCCAGCAGTTACTCGATTGGGGGGACCAGTACAGAGACCCAGTACTTC. The encoded protein is CASSYSIGGTSTETQYF.

The V gene is TRBV12-3 or TRBV12-4, the J gene TRBJ1-1; D gene unclear. The germline V and J ends were trimmed by 5 bases and 0 bases, with 10 bases remaining between them. There are 14 residues in the CDR3. CDR3 amino acids: CASSLRVLNTEAFF. The DNA of the CDR3 is TGTGCCAGCAGTCTCCGGGTCTTGAACACTGAAGCTTTCTTT.